This TCR beta chain was recovered during a study of post-analysis software for immune sequencing data. Overall study: Patients had relapsing-remitting, secondary progressive or progressive-relapsing multiple sclerosis; some lacked subtype.

Study findings and constraints: Compared with controls, patients had more of about 5 TRBV segments, including TRBV5-6, TRBV5-1 and TRBV20-1. Controls showed significantly higher normalized Chao1 diversity than did multiple sclerosis patients. Strong co-clustering by F measure linked samples that shared a preparation batch.

The library was made from cDNA and included unique molecular identifiers. Between roughly 1 and 10 million T cells gave rise to about 450,000 cDNA molecules. TCRdb itself ran the PCR reads through MiXCR, one entry per CDR3 protein. The data show 550,000 to 700,000 distinct CDR3 sequences, with roughly 45% seen just once and more than 1.5% held by the top ten. Points on this clonotype: What it binds is unknown.

Trimming shortened V by 1 base and J by 2 bases, and 13 bases separated the two germline ends. The CDR3 spans 16 residues. CDR1 is SGHDN, CDR2 FVKESK, per germline. Sequenced: blood. The origin of this receptor is a girl between 10 and 17 years old with multiple sclerosis. The chain is built from TRBV14 and TRBJ2-3; D is ambiguous. The CDR3 protein is CASSQAERLITDTQYF. CDR3 nucleotide sequence: TGTGCCAGCAGCCAAGCCGAGAGGTTAATCACAGATACGCAGTATTTT.